This TCR beta chain was captured by sequencing in a study of blood T cells in healthy people across ages. This CDR3 is 15 amino acids long. CDR1 and CDR2 (germline): MDHEN, SYDVKM. Trimming at V came to 6 bases and at J to 1 base, leaving 7 bases not matched to a gene. A second roughly 6 to 12 cycle PCR used barcoded and J-beta primers. TCRdb fed the 5' RACE reads into MiXCR, producing one record per CDR3 protein. The data contain more than 600,000 distinct CDR3 sequences, around a quarter of them singletons. These data were also filed under a second study, of T cells of mothers and their children.

The sample comprised blood. The sequence was collected from a boy aged 5-17 years in good health. The chain joins TRBV28 to TRBJ2-7, with 9 bases fitting TRBD1. The CDR3 DNA reads as TGTGCCAGCAGGGGGGGGACAGGGTCTTCCTACGAGCAGTACTTC. This encodes CASRGGTGSSYEQYF.